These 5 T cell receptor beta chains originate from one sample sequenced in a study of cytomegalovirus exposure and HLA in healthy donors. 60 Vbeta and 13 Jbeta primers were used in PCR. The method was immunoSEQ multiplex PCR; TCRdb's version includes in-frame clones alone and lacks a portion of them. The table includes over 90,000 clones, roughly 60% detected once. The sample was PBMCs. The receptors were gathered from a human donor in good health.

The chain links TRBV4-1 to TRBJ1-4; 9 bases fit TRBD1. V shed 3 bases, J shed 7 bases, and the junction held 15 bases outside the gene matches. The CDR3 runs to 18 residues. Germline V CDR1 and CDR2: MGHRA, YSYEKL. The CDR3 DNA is TGCGCCAGCAGCCACCCAATGCCCCTACAGGGGGCAAGTGAAAAACTGTTTTTT. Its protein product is CASSHPMPLQGASEKLFF.

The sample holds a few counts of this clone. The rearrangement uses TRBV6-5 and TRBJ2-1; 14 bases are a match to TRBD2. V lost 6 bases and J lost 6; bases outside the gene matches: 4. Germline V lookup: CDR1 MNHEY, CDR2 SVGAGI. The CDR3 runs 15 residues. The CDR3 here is CASRTSGRGGNEQFF. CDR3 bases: TGTGCCAGCAGGACTAGCGGGAGGGGGGGCAATGAGCAGTTCTTC.

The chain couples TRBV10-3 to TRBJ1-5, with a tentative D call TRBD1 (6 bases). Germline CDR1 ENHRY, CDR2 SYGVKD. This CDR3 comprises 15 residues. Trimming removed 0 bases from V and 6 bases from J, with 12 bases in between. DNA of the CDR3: TGTGCCATCAGTGAGTCGAGGGCAGGGGTTCAGCCCCAGCATTTT. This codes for CAISESRAGVQPQHF.

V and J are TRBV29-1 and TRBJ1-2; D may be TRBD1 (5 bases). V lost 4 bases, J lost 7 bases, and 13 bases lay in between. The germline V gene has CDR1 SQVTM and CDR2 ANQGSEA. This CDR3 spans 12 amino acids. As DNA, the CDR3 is TGCAGCGTTGCGCGGGGCCGTGGTGGCTACACCTTC. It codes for CSVARGRGGYTF.

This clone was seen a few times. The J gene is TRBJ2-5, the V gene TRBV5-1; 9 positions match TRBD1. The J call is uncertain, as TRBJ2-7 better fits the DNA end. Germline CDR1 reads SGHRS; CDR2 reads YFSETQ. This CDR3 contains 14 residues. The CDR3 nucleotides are TGCGCCAGCAGCTTGGGGACAGGGGTATACGAGCAGTACTTC. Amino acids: CASSLGTGVYEQYF.